This T cell receptor (beta chain) was recorded in a study of T cell repertoires in cytomegalovirus infection. Germline V lookup: CDR1 MDHEN, CDR2 SYDVKM. This CDR3 contains 14 residues. Trimming removed 6 bases from V and 4 bases from J; junction bases left unmatched: 7. This clonotype was seen a handful of times. As yet, its antigen is unknown. TCRdb re-called the reads through MiXCR, storing one row per CDR3 protein. This repertoire shows roughly 120,000 distinct CDR3 sequences, about 31% found once; its top ten account for under 70%. This sample comprised CD8+ T cells from cultured PBMCs, obtained from culture after CMV antigen stimulation. The rearrangement joins TRBV28 to TRBJ2-7; 9 positions agree with TRBD1. The sequence came from a human donor in good health (CMV status not recorded). Some clones in this sample may be carry-over from other donors' samples. CDR3 amino acids: CASRIDRGEYEQYF. The DNA of the CDR3 is TGTGCCAGCAGGATCGACAGGGGGGAGTACGAGCAGTACTTC.